Each of the 20 T cell receptor beta chains below was sequenced from the same sample in a study of CD8 T cells in ankylosing spondylitis. MiXCR, run by TCRdb on the 5' RACE reads, gives a single entry per CDR3 protein. The table lists 30,000 to 45,000 distinct CDR3 sequences, less than 4% of them singletons, with 2.8% in the top ten. Sequenced sample: blood, either unsorted or a sorted T cell fraction (not recorded which). Every receptor here comes from a male donor with ankylosing spondylitis or in good health (not recorded which).

This clonotype appeared a few times. A much larger clone sits a single nucleotide away, making a read error possible. This chain connects TRBV9 to TRBJ1-5; a weak D match, TRBD1 (6 bases). Germline CDR1 and CDR2: SGDLS and YYNGEE. The germline V and J ends were trimmed by 1 base and 4 bases, with 12 bases remaining between them. This CDR3 spans 15 amino acids. Here the CDR3 reads CASSVSGTPNQPQHF. CDR3 bases: TGTGCCAGCAGCGTATCCGGGACACCGAATCAGCCCCAGCATTTT. Looking up the rest from reference TRBV9 and TRBJ1-5 gives the full variable domain: DSGVTQTPKHLITATGQRVTLRCSPRSGDLSVYWYQQSLDQGLQFLIQYYNGEERAKGNILERFSAQQFPDLHSELNLSSLELGDSALYFCASSVSGTPNQPQHFGDGTRLSIL.

This clonotype was observed a handful of times. V gene TRBV9 combines with J gene TRBJ2-3; D ambiguous. The germline V and J ends were trimmed by 2 bases and 3 bases, with 16 bases remaining between them. CDR1 SGDLS and CDR2 YYNGEE come from the germline V gene. This CDR3 comprises 16 residues. This CDR3 reads CASSVGLKATTDTQYF. CDR3 nucleotide sequence: TGTGCCAGCAGCGTTGGCCTGAAGGCGACAACAGATACGCAGTATTTT. Full variable domain (rest looked up from reference TRBV9 and TRBJ2-3): DSGVTQTPKHLITATGQRVTLRCSPRSGDLSVYWYQQSLDQGLQFLIQYYNGEERAKGNILERFSAQQFPDLHSELNLSSLELGDSALYFCASSVGLKATTDTQYFGPGTRLTVL.

This chain connects TRBV9 to TRBJ2-1; D is perhaps TRBD2 (6 bases). The germline gives CDR1 SGDLS, CDR2 YYNGEE. CDR3 length: 15 residues. The V and J ends lost 4 bases and 0 bases respectively, with 11 bases between them. CDR3 protein: CASSTGLSSYNEQFF. The CDR3 DNA follows: TGTGCCAGCAGCACCGGACTAAGCTCCTACAATGAGCAGTTCTTC.

This clonotype is labeled as medium-sized. The chain carries TRBV9 and TRBJ2-5, with unresolved D. Germline V gene data show CDR1 as SGDLS and CDR2 as YYNGEE. The CDR3 runs 15 residues. The V end lost 0 bases, the J end lost 3 bases, and 12 bases lay between the germline ends. The chain's CDR3 is CASSVAITTKETQYF. The CDR3 nucleotides are TGTGCCAGCAGCGTAGCTATTACCACAAAAGAGACCCAGTACTTC.

This clonotype has a count of ten or more. The rearrangement joins TRBV9 to TRBJ1-6; D is uncertain. Per germline, CDR1 SGDLS and CDR2 YYNGEE. V dropped 2 bases and J dropped 9 bases, with 6 bases sitting between them. The CDR3 consists of 12 residues. The CDR3 spells CASSVPGSPLHF. CDR3 coding DNA: TGTGCCAGCAGCGTCCCTGGTTCACCCCTCCACTTT.

This clonotype was found many times. The V and J genes are TRBV9 and TRBJ2-3, with 13 bases fitting TRBD2. V was clipped by 0 bases and J by 5 bases; unmatched bases: 6. The CDR3 length is 17 residues. The germline V gene has CDR1 SGDLS and CDR2 YYNGEE. The DNA of the CDR3 is TGTGCCAGCAGCGTAGACACTAGCGGGGGGGCTGTAGATACGCAGTATTTT. It codes for CASSVDTSGGAVDTQYF.

This clonotype has at least ten counts. The chain employs TRBV9 and TRBJ1-2; 8 bases map to TRBD1. Germline V gives CDR1 SGDLS, CDR2 YYNGEE. V lost 3 bases to trimming and J lost 3 bases; unmatched junction nucleotides: 4. The CDR3 spans 14 residues. CDR3 sequence reads: CASSETGVDYGYTF. CDR3 sequence (DNA): TGTGCCAGCAGCGAGACAGGGGTTGACTATGGCTACACCTTC. The full variable domain, completed using reference TRBV9 and TRBJ1-2, is DSGVTQTPKHLITATGQRVTLRCSPRSGDLSVYWYQQSLDQGLQFLIQYYNGEERAKGNILERFSAQQFPDLHSELNLSSLELGDSALYFCASSETGVDYGYTFGSGTRLTVV.

This clonotype was observed many times. V gene TRBV9 combines with J gene TRBJ2-7; maybe TRBD2 (6 bases). Trimming took off 4 bases at V and 0 bases at J, with 11 bases between the two ends. The CDR3 has 14 residues. In germline, CDR1 is SGDLS, CDR2 YYNGEE. CDR3 protein: CASSPRESSYEQYV. CDR3 bases: TGTGCCAGCAGCCCTCGGGAGAGCTCCTACGAGCAGTACGTC.

This clonotype has a count of ten or more. In DNA form, the CDR3 reads TGTGCCAGCAGCGTAGGAATCGGGGCGAGGCGGGGGGCTGATACGCAGTATTTT. Translating gives CASSVGIGARRGADTQYF. The gene calls are TRBV9 and TRBJ2-3, with 8 bases lining up with TRBD2. J was trimmed by 6 bases and V by 0 bases; bases with no gene match: 15. CDR3 length: 18 residues. Germline V gene data show CDR1 as SGDLS and CDR2 as YYNGEE.

This clonotype was picked up many times. The V gene is TRBV9, the J gene TRBJ2-1; D might be TRBD1 (6 bases). Trimming took off 3 bases at V and 3 bases at J, with 7 bases between the two ends. The CDR3 extends over 13 amino acids. Germline V gene sequence: CDR1 SGDLS, CDR2 YYNGEE. As DNA, the CDR3 is TGTGCCAGCAGCGGACAGGTCTACAATGAGCAGTTCTTC. Its translation is CASSGQVYNEQFF. The variable domain in full, with the rest retrieved from reference TRBV9 and TRBJ2-1, is DSGVTQTPKHLITATGQRVTLRCSPRSGDLSVYWYQQSLDQGLQFLIQYYNGEERAKGNILERFSAQQFPDLHSELNLSSLELGDSALYFCASSGQVYNEQFFGPGTRLTVL.

This clonotype qualifies as medium-sized. The chain couples TRBV9 to TRBJ1-1; 8 positions agree with TRBD1. CDR1 is SGDLS, CDR2 YYNGEE, per germline. CDR3 size: 15 residues. J lost 2 bases, V lost 0 bases, and 3 bases had no gene match. The CDR3 reads CASSVGGQGNTEAFF. CDR3 nucleotide sequence: TGTGCCAGCAGCGTAGGAGGACAGGGTAACACTGAAGCTTTCTTT.

This clonotype came up many times. This sequence joins TRBV9 and TRBJ2-6, with TRBD2 matching 10 bases. Trimming at V came to 0 bases and at J to 0 bases, leaving 6 bases not matched to a gene. In germline, CDR1 is SGDLS, CDR2 YYNGEE. The CDR3 loop spans 19 amino acids. CDR3 sequence reads: CASSVEGSGRISGANVLTF. In DNA, the CDR3 is TGTGCCAGCAGCGTAGAGGGTAGCGGGAGGATCTCTGGGGCCAACGTCCTGACTTTC.

The sample holds a few counts of this clonotype. The V gene is TRBV9, the J gene TRBJ2-3, with 15 bases aligning to TRBD2. V shed 4 bases, J shed 2 bases, and the junction held 8 bases outside the gene matches. CDR1 is SGDLS and CDR2 is YYNGEE in the germline V gene. The CDR3 has 18 amino acids. CDR3 in DNA: TGTGCCAGCAGCCCGGGGACTAGCGGGAGGCCTCCCACAGATACGCAGTATTTT. It is translated as CASSPGTSGRPPTDTQYF.

This clonotype was observed many times. The chain joins TRBV9 to TRBJ2-2, with D unresolved. Trimming removed 0 bases from V and 4 bases from J, with 10 bases in between. From germline, CDR1 is SGDLS and CDR2 YYNGEE. The CDR3 spans 15 residues. CDR3 DNA sequence: TGTGCCAGCAGCGTAGTTCAATCTTCCACCGGGGAGCTGTTTTTT. Its protein product is CASSVVQSSTGELFF.

This clonotype was observed at least ten times. The chain is built from TRBV9 and TRBJ2-1, with D tentatively TRBD1 or TRBD2 (8 bases each). Germline assignment: CDR1 SGDLS and CDR2 YYNGEE. The CDR3 spans 18 residues. Trimming cost V 3 bases and J 1 base, with 20 bases left between them. This chain's CDR3 is CASSAGDSGTGSYNEQFF. CDR3 DNA sequence: TGTGCCAGCAGCGCGGGCGATAGCGGGACAGGATCCTACAATGAGCAGTTCTTC.

This clonotype was observed many times. This sequence joins TRBV9 and TRBJ2-2, with a possible D match to TRBD1 (5 bases). The CDR3 covers 13 residues. CDR1 is SGDLS and CDR2 is YYNGEE in the germline V gene. Deletions cut 3 bases from V and 4 bases from J, with 7 bases between. The chain's CDR3 is CASSGGVTGELFF. CDR3 DNA: TGTGCCAGCAGCGGGGGCGTCACCGGGGAGCTGTTTTTT.

At least ten counts were recorded for this clonotype. This sequence joins TRBV9 and TRBJ2-1; D gene ambiguous. The CDR3 length is 12 residues. From germline, CDR1 is SGDLS and CDR2 YYNGEE. Trimming took off 3 bases at V and 6 bases at J, with 7 bases between the two ends. DNA for the CDR3: TGTGCCAGCAGCGCGCAAACCAATGAGCAGTTCTTC. This encodes CASSAQTNEQFF.

There are many counts of this clonotype. The chain uses TRBV9 and TRBJ2-1; D gene uncertain. This CDR3 contains 15 residues. Germline CDR1 reads SGDLS; CDR2 reads YYNGEE. V lost 0 bases to trimming and J lost 0 bases, with 7 bases between them. The CDR3 nucleotides are TGTGCCAGCAGCGTAGCGCTAGGCTCCTACAATGAGCAGTTCTTC. Translation: CASSVALGSYNEQFF.

This clonotype was picked up many times. The V call is TRBV9, the J call TRBJ1-2; D call uncertain. Trimming took 4 bases from V and 5 from J, leaving 9 bases between them. This CDR3 has 12 amino acids. The V gene's germline CDR1 is SGDLS and CDR2 YYNGEE. For the CDR3, the DNA is TGTGCCAGCAGCCGAACCGGTTATGGCTACACCTTC. Residues: CASSRTGYGYTF.

This clonotype was counted many times. The V and J genes are TRBV9 and TRBJ2-1; 9 bases map to TRBD1. V was clipped by 0 bases and J by 7 bases; unmatched bases: 5. CDR3 length: 15 residues. Germline assignment: CDR1 SGDLS and CDR2 YYNGEE. The CDR3 DNA follows: TGTGCCAGCAGCGTAGGGGGACAGGGTTGGAATGAGCAGTTCTTC. This translates into CASSVGGQGWNEQFF.